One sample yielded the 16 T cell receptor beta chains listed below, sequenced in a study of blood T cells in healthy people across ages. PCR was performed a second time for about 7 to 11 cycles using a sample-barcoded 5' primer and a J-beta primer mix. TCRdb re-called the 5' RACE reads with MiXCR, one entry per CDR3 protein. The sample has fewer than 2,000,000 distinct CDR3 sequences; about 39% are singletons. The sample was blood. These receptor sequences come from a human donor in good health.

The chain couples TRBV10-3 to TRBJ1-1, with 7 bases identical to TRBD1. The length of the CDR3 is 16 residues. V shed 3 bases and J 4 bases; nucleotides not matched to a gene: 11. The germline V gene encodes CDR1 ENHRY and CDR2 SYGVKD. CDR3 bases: TGTGCCATCAGTGAAAAGGAGACAGGGTTGAGCACTGAAGCTTTCTTT. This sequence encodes CAISEKETGLSTEAFF.

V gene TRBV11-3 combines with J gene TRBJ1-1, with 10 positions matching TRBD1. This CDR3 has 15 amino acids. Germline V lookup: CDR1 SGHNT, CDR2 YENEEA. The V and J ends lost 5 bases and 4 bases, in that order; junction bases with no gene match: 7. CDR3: CASSARDRGGTEAFF. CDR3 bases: TGTGCCAGCAGCGCCCGGGACAGGGGAGGCACTGAAGCTTTCTTT.

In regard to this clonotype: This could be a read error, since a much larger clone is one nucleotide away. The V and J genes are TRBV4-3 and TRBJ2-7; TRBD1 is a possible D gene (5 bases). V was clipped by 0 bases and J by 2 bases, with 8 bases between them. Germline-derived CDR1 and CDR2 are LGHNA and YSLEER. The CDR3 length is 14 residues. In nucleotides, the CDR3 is TGCGCCAGCAGCCAAGAGCCAGGGACCTACGAGCAGTACTTC. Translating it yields CASSQEPGTYEQYF.

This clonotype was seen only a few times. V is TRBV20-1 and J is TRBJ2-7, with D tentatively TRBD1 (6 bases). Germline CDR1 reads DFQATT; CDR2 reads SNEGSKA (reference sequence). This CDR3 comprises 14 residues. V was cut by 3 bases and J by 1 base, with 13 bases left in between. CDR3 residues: CSARTAGQSYEQYF. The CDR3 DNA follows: TGCAGTGCTAGGACCGCCGGACAGTCCTACGAGCAGTACTTC.

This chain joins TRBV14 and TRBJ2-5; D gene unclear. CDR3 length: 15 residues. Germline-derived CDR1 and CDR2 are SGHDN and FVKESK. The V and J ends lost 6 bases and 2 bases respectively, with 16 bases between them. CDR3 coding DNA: TGTGCCAGCAGATTGACGGGCTACGCTCAAGAGACCCAGTACTTC. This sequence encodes CASRLTGYAQETQYF.

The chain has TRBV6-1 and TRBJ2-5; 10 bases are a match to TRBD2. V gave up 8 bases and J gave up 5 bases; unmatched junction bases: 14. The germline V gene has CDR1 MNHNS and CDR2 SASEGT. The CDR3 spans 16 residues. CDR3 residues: CASDLAGAPGRETQYF. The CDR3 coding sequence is TGTGCCAGCGATCTAGCGGGGGCCCCCGGCCGGGAGACCCAGTACTTC.

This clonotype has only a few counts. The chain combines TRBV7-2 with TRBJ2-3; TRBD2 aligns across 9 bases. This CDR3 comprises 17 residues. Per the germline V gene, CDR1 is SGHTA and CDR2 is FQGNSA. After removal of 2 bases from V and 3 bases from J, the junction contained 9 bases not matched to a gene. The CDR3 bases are TGTGCCAGCAGCTTAAGGGCGGTAGCGGGGGTTACAGATACGCAGTATTTT. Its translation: CASSLRAVAGVTDTQYF.

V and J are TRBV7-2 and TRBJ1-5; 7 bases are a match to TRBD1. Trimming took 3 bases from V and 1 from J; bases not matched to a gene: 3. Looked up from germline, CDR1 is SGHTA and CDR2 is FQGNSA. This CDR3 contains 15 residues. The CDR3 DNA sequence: TGTGCCAGCAGCTTGCAGACAGGGAGCAATCAGCCCCAGCATTTT. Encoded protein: CASSLQTGSNQPQHF.

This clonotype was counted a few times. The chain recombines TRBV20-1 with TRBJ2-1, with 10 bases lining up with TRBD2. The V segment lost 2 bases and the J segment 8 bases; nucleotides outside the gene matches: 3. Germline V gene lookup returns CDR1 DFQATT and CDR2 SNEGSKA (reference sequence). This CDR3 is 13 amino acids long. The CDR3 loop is CSARLAGVDEQFF. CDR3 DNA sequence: TGCAGTGCTAGACTAGCGGGGGTTGATGAGCAGTTCTTC.

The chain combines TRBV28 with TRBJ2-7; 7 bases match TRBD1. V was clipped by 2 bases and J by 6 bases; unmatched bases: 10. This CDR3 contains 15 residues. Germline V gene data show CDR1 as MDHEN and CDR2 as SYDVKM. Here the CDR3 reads CASSLIETGSAEQYF. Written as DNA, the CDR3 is TGTGCCAGCAGTTTAATAGAGACAGGGTCGGCCGAGCAGTACTTC.

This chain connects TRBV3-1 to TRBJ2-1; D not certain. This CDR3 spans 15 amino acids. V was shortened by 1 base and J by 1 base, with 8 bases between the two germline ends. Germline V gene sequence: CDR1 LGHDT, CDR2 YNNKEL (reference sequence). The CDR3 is CASSQVAQSYNEQFF. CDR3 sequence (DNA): TGTGCCAGCAGCCAAGTAGCACAATCCTACAATGAGCAGTTCTTC.

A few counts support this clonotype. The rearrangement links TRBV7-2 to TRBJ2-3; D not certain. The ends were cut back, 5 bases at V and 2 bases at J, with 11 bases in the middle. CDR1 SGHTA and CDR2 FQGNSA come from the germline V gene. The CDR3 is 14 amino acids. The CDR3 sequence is CASSPGPHTDTQYF. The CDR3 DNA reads TGTGCCAGCAGCCCCGGGCCTCACACAGATACGCAGTATTTT.

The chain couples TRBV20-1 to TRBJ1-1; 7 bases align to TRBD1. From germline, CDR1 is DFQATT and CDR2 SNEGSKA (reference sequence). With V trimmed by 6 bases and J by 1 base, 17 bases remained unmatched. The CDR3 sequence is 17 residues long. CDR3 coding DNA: TGCAGTGCAACTACCTTGACCCGACAGGGTTGGAACACTGAAGCTTTCTTT. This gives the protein CSATTLTRQGWNTEAFF.

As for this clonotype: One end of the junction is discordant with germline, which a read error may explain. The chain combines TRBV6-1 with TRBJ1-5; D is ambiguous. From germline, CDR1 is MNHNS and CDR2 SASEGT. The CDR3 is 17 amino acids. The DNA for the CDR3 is TGTGTCAGCAGTGTCCGAAGGGCCTCCCTAGGGCATCAGCCCCAGCATTTT. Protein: CVSSVRRASLGHQPQHF.

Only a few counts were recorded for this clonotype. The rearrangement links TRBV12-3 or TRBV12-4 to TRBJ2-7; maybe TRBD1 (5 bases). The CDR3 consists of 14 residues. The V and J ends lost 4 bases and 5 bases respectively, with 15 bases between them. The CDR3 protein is CASSWSRTTNEQYF. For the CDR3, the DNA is TGTGCCAGCAGTTGGTCCAGGACAACGAACGAGCAGTACTTC.

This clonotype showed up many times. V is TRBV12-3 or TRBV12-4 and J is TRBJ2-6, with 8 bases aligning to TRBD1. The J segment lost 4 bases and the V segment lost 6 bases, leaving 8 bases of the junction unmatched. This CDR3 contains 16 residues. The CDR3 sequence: CASRPETGDGANVLTF. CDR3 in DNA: TGTGCCAGCAGGCCGGAGACAGGGGACGGGGCCAACGTCCTGACTTTC.